This T cell receptor beta chain comes out of a study of blood T cell repertoires in COVID-19. About the research overall: The samples span acute and convalescent COVID-19 from the United States, Italy and Spain. In each case, the material was cDNA or gDNA derived from T cells, B-cell-depleted T cells, or PBMCs.

This CDR3 contains 15 residues. V dropped 5 bases and J dropped 0 bases, with 11 bases sitting between them. CDR1 is LNHDA, CDR2 SQIVND, per germline (reference sequence). Produced via immunoSEQ multiplex PCR; TCRdb's table is partial and in-frame only. The table has about 150,000 clones, over 75% seen once; the top ten hold approximately 3%. The chain carries TRBV19 and TRBJ1-5; tentative D call: TRBD1 (6 bases). Sequences were obtained from peripheral blood. The sequence was obtained from a woman aged 60-75 years with active COVID-19. DNA of the CDR3: TGTGCCAGTAGTGTAACAGGGATTAGCAATCAGCCCCAGCATTTT. As protein: CASSVTGISNQPQHF.